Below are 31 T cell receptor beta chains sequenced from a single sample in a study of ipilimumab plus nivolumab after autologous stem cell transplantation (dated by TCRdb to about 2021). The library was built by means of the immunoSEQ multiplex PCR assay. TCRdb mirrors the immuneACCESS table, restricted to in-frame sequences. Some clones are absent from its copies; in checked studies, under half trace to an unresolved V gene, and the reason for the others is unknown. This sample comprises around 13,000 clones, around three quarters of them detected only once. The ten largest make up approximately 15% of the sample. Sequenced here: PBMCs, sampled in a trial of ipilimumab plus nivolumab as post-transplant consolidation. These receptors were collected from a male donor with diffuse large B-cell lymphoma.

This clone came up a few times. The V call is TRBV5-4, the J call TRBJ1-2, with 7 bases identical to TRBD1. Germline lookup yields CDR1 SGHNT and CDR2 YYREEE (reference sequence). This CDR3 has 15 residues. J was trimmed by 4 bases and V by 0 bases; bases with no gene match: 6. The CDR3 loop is CASSLESGGGYGYTF. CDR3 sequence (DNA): TGTGCCAGCAGCTTGGAGTCAGGGGGTGGCTATGGCTACACCTTC.

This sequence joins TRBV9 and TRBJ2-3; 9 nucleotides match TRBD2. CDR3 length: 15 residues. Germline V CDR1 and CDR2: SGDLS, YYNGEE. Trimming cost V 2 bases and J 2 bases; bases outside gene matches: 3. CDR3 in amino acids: CASSVRGGVTDTQYF. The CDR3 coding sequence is TGTGCCAGCAGCGTCCGCGGGGGGGTCACAGATACGCAGTATTTT.

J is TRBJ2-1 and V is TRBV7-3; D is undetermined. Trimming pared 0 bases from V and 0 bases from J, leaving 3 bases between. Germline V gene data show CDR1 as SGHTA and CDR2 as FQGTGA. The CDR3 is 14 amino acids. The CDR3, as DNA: TGTGCCAGCAGCTTAACCAGCTCCTACAATGAGCAGTTCTTC. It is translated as CASSLTSSYNEQFF. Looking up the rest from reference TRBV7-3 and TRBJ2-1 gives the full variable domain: GAGVSQTPSNKVTEKGKYVELRCDPISGHTALYWYRQSLGQGPEFLIYFQGTGAADDSGLPNDRFFAVRPEGSVSTLKIQRTERGDSAVYLCASSLTSSYNEQFFGPGTRLTVL.

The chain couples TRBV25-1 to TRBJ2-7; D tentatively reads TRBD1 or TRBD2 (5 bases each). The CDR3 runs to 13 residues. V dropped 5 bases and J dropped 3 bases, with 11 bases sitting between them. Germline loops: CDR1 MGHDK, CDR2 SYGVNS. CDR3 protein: CASSRDGFYEQYF. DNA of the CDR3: TGTGCCAGCAGTCGGGACGGGTTCTACGAGCAGTACTTC.

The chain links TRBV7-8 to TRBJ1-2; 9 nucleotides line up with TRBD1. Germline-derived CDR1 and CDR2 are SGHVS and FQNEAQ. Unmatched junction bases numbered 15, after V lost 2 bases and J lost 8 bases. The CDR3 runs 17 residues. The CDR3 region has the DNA TGTGCCAGCAGCTTATCGATTCGACGGGACAGGGTTGGGGGCTACACCTTC. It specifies CASSLSIRRDRVGGYTF.

The DNA of the CDR3 is TGTGCCAGCAGCCCAGGGGACACTGAAGCTTTCTTT. It yields the protein CASSPGDTEAFF. The gene calls are TRBV6-9 and TRBJ1-1, with a weak D call TRBD1 (6 bases). CDR1 MNHGY and CDR2 SVAAGI come from the germline V gene. V was trimmed by 6 bases and J by 3 bases, leaving 8 bases between them. This CDR3 spans 12 amino acids.

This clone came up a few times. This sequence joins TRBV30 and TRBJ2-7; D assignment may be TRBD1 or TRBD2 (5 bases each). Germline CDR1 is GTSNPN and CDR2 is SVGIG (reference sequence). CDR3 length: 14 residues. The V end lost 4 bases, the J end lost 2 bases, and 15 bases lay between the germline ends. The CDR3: CAWMRGGVTYEQYF. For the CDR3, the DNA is TGTGCCTGGATGCGTGGGGGTGTGACCTACGAGCAGTACTTC.

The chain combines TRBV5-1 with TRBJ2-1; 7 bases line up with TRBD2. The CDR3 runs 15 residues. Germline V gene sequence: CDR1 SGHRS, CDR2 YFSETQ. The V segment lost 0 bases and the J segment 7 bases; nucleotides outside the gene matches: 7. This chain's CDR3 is CASSLVGTTFNEQFF. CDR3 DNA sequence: TGCGCCAGCAGCTTGGTAGGGACTACTTTTAATGAGCAGTTCTTC.

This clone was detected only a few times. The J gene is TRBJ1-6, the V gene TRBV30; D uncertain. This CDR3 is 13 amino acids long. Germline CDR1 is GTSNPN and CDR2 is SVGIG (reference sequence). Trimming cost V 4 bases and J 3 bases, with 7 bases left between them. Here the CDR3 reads CAWTGLYNSPLHF. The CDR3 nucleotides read TGTGCCTGGACTGGTCTCTATAATTCACCCCTCCACTTT.

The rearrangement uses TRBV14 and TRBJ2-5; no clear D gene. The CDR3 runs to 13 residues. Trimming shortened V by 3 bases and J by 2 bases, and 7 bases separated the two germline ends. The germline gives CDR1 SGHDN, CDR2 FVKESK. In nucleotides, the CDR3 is TGTGCCAGCAGCCAGTCTCTTCAAGAGACCCAGTACTTC. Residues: CASSQSLQETQYF. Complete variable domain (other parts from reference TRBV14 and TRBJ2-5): EAGVTQFPSHSVIEKGQTVTLRCDPISGHDNLYWYRRVMGKEIKFLLHFVKESKQDESGMPNNRFLAERTGGTYSTLKVQPAELEDSGVYFCASSQSLQETQYFGPGTRLLVL.

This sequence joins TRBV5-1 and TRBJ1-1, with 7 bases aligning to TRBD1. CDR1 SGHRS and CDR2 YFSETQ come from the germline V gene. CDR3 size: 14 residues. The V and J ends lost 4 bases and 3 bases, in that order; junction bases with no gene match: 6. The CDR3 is CASSLRTGDTEAFF. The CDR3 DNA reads TGCGCCAGCAGCCTACGTACAGGGGACACTGAAGCTTTCTTT.

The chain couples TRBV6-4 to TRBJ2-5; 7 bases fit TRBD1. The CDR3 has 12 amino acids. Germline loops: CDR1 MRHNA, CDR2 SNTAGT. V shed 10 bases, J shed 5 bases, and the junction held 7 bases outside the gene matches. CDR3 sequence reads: CANLPGQETQYF. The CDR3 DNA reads TGTGCCAACCTCCCGGGACAGGAGACCCAGTACTTC.

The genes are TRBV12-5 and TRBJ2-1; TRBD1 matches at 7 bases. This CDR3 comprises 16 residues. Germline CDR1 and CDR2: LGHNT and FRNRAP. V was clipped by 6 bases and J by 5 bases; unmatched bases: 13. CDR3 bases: TGTGCTAGTGGGTACAGGGGCGAGGGTATAGACAATGAGCAGTTCTTC. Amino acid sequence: CASGYRGEGIDNEQFF.

The CDR3, as DNA: TGTGCCAGCAGCCCCCGGGGGGCAACAGATACGCAGTATTTT. This encodes CASSPRGATDTQYF. This chain links TRBV7-9 with TRBJ2-3, with D perhaps matching TRBD2 (7 bases). V lost 5 bases and J lost 3, with 12 bases in between. The CDR3 is 14 residues long. Germline loops: CDR1 SEHNR, CDR2 FQNEAQ (reference sequence).

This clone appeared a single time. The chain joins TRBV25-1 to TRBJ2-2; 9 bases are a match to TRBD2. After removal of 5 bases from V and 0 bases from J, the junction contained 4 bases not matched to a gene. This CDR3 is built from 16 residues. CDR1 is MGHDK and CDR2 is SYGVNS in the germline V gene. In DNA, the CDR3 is TGTGCCAGCAGTTTATTAGCGGGGGCGAACACCGGGGAGCTGTTTTTT. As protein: CASSLLAGANTGELFF.

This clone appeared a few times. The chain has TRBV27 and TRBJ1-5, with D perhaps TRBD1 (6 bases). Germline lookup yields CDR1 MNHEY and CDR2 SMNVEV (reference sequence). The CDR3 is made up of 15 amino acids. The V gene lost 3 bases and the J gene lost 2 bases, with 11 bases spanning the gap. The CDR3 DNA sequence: TGTGCCAGCAGTTTCATAGGGGGTGGCAATCAGCCCCAGCATTTT. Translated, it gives CASSFIGGGNQPQHF.

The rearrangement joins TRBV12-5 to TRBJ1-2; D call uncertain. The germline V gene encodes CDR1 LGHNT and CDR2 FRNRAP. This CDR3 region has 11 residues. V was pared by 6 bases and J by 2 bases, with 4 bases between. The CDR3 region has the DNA TGTGCTAGTGGCCAGAACTATGGCTACACCTTC. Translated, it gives CASGQNYGYTF.

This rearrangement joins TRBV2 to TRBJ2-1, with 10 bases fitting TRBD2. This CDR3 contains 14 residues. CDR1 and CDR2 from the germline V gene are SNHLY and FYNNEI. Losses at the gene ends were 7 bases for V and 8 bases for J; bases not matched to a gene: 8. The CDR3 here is CASTSGGVSHEQFF. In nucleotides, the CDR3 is TGTGCCAGCACCAGCGGGGGGGTTAGCCATGAGCAGTTCTTC.

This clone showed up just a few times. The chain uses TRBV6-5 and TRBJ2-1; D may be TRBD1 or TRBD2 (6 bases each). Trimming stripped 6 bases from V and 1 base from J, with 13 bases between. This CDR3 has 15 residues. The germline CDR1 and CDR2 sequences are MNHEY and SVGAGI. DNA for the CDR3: TGTGCCAGCAGCCCACGGAGGGGGTCCTACAATGAGCAGTTCTTC. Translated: CASSPRRGSYNEQFF.

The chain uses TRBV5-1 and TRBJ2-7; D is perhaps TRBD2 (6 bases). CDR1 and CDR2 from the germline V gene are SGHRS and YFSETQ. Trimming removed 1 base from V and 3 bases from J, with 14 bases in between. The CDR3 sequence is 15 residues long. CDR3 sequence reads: CASSLSIPGLYEQYF. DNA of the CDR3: TGCGCCAGCAGCTTGAGTATTCCGGGACTCTACGAGCAGTACTTC. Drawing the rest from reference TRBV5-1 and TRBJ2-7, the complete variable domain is KAGVTQTPRYLIKTRGQQVTLSCSPISGHRSVSWYQQTPGQGLQFLFEYFSETQRNKGNFPGRFSGRQFSNSRSEMNVSTLELGDSALYLCASSLSIPGLYEQYFGPGTRLTVT.

This chain's CDR3 is CARVSRDLNTEAFF. The CDR3 nucleotides read TGTGCCAGGGTGTCTAGGGATTTGAACACTGAAGCTTTCTTT. The chain employs TRBV6-5 and TRBJ1-1; D unresolved. CDR3 length equals 14 residues. Trimming took off 9 bases at V and 0 bases at J, with 14 bases between the two ends. Germline V gives CDR1 MNHEY, CDR2 SVGAGI.

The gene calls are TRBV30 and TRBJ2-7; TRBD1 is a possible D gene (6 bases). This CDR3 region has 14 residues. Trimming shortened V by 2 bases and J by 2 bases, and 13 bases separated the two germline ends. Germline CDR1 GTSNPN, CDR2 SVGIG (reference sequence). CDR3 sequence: CAWSRLDSPYEQYF. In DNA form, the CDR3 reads TGTGCCTGGAGTCGTCTGGACAGTCCCTACGAGCAGTACTTC.

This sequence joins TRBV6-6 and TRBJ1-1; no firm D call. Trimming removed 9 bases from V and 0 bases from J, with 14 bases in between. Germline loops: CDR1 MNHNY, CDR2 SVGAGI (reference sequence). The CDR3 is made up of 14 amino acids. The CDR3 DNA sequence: TGTGCCAGGGTGTCTAGGGATTTGAACACTGAAGCTTTCTTT. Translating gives CARVSRDLNTEAFF.

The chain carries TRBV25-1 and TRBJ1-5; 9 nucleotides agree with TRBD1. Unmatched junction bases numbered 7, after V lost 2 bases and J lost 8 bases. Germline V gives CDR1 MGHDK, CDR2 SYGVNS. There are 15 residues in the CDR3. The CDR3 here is CASSEGGTGRKPQHF. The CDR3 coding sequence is TGTGCCAGCAGTGAAGGGGGGACAGGGCGGAAGCCCCAGCATTTT.

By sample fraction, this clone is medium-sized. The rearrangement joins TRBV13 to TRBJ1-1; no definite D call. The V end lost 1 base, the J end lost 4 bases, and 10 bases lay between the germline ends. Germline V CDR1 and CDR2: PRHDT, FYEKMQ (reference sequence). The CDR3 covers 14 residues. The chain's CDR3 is CASSLDYRSTEAFF. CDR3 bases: TGTGCCAGCAGCTTAGATTACCGGAGCACTGAAGCTTTCTTT.

The CDR3 sequence is CASSFNGVSYEQYF. The CDR3 bases are TGTGCCAGCAGTTTTAATGGGGTCTCCTACGAGCAGTACTTC. The J gene is TRBJ2-7, the V gene TRBV28; no clear D. The CDR3 length is 14 residues. Germline CDR1 is MDHEN and CDR2 is SYDVKM. Trimming cost V 3 bases and J 0 bases, with 9 bases left between them.

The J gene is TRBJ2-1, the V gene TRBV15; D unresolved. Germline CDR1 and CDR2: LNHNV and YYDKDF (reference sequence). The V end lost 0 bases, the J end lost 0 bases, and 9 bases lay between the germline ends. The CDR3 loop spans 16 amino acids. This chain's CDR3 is CATSRDPLSSYNEQFF. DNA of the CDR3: TGTGCCACCAGCAGAGATCCGTTAAGCTCCTACAATGAGCAGTTCTTC.

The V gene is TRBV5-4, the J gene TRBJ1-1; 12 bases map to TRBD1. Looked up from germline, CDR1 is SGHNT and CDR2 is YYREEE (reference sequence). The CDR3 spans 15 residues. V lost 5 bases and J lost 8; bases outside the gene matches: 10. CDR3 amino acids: CASSLVGTGGLEAFF. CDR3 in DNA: TGTGCCAGCAGTCTGGTGGGGACAGGGGGCTTGGAAGCTTTCTTT.

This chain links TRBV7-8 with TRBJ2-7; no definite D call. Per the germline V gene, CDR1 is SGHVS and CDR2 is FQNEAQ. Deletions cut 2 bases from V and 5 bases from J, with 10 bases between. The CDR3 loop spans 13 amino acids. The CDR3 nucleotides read TGTGCCAGCAGCTTACCACGGTCGGACGAGCAGTACTTC. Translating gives CASSLPRSDEQYF.

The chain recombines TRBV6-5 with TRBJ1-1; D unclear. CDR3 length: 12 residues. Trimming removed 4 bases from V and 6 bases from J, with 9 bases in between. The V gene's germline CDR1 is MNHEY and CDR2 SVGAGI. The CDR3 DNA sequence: TGTGCCAGCAGTTTGGATCATTCTGAAGCTTTCTTT. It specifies CASSLDHSEAFF.

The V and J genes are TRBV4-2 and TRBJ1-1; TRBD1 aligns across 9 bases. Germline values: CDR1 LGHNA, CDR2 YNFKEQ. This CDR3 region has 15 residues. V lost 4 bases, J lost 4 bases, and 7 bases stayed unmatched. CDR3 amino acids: CASSRGQGTVTEAFF. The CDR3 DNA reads TGTGCCAGCAGCCGAGGACAGGGGACGGTCACTGAAGCTTTCTTT.